Shown below are 32 T cell receptor beta chains from a single sample sequenced in a study. Treg sorting used a CD4+CD25+CD127-/low gate. TCRdb passed the 5' RACE reads through MiXCR, listing each CDR3 protein once. The table lists around 34,000 distinct CDR3 sequences, roughly 27% of them singletons. The sample taken for sequencing was tumor-infiltrating Tregs sorted from the breast tumor. These receptors came from a female donor with breast cancer.

This clonotype was observed many times. This rearrangement joins TRBV29-1 to TRBJ1-5; D not resolved. The CDR3 sequence is 14 residues long. V lost 2 bases and J lost 0, with 8 bases in between. Looked up from germline, CDR1 is SQVTM and CDR2 is ANQGSEA. The chain's CDR3 is CSVETDLSNQPQHF. CDR3 bases: TGCAGCGTTGAAACAGACCTTAGCAATCAGCCCCAGCATTTT.

This clonotype was counted between two and nine times. The V call is TRBV6-5, the J call TRBJ1-1, with D maybe TRBD1 (6 bases). The V end was cut by 5 bases, the J end by 3 bases, with 10 bases between. Germline V gene data show CDR1 as MNHEY and CDR2 as SVGAGI. CDR3 length equals 13 residues. The CDR3: CASSTGQYTEAFF. The CDR3 nucleotides are TGTGCCAGCAGTACCGGACAGTACACTGAAGCTTTCTTT.

This clonotype was counted ten times or more. The V call is TRBV6-1, the J call TRBJ2-1; 7 positions agree with TRBD1. After removal of 5 bases from V and 6 bases from J, the junction contained 7 bases not matched to a gene. CDR1 and CDR2 (germline): MNHNS, SASEGT. The CDR3 has 14 amino acids. The DNA for the CDR3 is TGTGCCAGCAGTCCGCGACAGGGCTCCAATGAGCAGTTCTTC. Translating it yields CASSPRQGSNEQFF.

The chain joins TRBV6-5 to TRBJ1-2, with D unclear. Germline V gene data show CDR1 as MNHEY and CDR2 as SVGAGI. The CDR3 is 12 amino acids. Trimming shortened V by 10 bases and J by 0 bases, and 9 bases separated the two germline ends. CDR3 in amino acids: CATLLANYGYTF. The CDR3 DNA reads TGTGCCACCCTGTTAGCTAACTATGGCTACACCTTC.

This clonotype was counted between two and nine times. V gene TRBV27 combines with J gene TRBJ2-7; 7 nucleotides align to TRBD2. V lost 3 bases and J lost 2; bases outside the gene matches: 7. Germline lookup yields CDR1 MNHEY and CDR2 SMNVEV (reference sequence). This CDR3 has 15 amino acids. CDR3 protein: CASSFPCGTTYEQYF. CDR3 coding DNA: TGTGCCAGCAGTTTTCCTTGCGGGACTACCTACGAGCAGTACTTC.

This clonotype showed up many times. The genes are TRBV20-1 and TRBJ2-1; D ambiguous. CDR1 DFQATT and CDR2 SNEGSKA come from the germline V gene (reference sequence). Trimming removed 5 bases at V and 6 bases at J, with 20 bases between. The CDR3 covers 15 residues. The CDR3 region is CSAPDILPSTNEQFF. In nucleotides, the CDR3 is TGCAGTGCTCCTGACATCCTCCCGTCCACCAATGAGCAGTTCTTC.

In this sample, this clonotype turned up many times. V is TRBV12-3 or TRBV12-4 and J is TRBJ1-5; possible D gene TRBD1, 5 bases. Between the trimmed V and J ends, which lost 5 bases and 0 bases, there was a span of 11 bases. The CDR3 is 15 residues long. The chain's CDR3 is CASSRGGNSNQPQHF. The CDR3 DNA sequence: TGTGCCAGCAGTCGGGGGGGAAATAGCAATCAGCCCCAGCATTTT.

By sample fraction, this clonotype is medium-sized. The chain joins TRBV12-3 or TRBV12-4 to TRBJ2-7, with unresolved D. V was clipped by 3 bases and J by 0 bases, with 9 bases between them. This CDR3 is built from 14 residues. CDR3 sequence (DNA): TGTGCCAGCAGTTTGATGGGGAACTCCTACGAGCAGTACTTC. Translating it yields CASSLMGNSYEQYF.

This clonotype was observed at least ten times. The rearrangement links TRBV12-3 or TRBV12-4 to TRBJ1-5; 12 bases align to TRBD1. V gave up 5 bases and J gave up 12 bases; unmatched junction bases: 11. This CDR3 is 15 amino acids long. The CDR3 sequence: CASSGLGTGGAGQHF. For the CDR3, the DNA is TGTGCCAGCAGTGGCCTCGGGACAGGGGGCGCGGGCCAGCATTTT.

This chain connects TRBV20-1 to TRBJ2-1; 13 positions agree with TRBD2. The J segment lost 6 bases and the V segment lost 4 bases, leaving 12 bases of the junction unmatched. This CDR3 is 17 amino acids long. CDR1 DFQATT and CDR2 SNEGSKA come from the germline V gene (reference sequence). CDR3 in amino acids: CSATTGTSGIRGNEQFF. For the CDR3, the DNA is TGCAGTGCTACTACCGGGACTAGCGGGATTAGGGGCAATGAGCAGTTCTTC.

With respect to this clonotype: Lacking the conserved final phenylalanine or tryptophan, this CDR3 likely reflects a read error. The chain uses TRBV10-2 and TRBJ1-5; unclear D gene. Germline CDR1 WSHSY, CDR2 SAAADI. The CDR3 runs 13 residues. V lost 6 bases, J lost 3 bases, and 9 bases lay in between. The CDR3 DNA reads TGCGCCAGCAGCGACCTCACCAATCAGCCCCAGCATCTT. It yields the protein CASSDLTNQPQHL.

This clonotype was found many times. This chain links TRBV7-2 with TRBJ1-2; 8 bases match TRBD1. Germline CDR1 reads SGHTA; CDR2 reads FQGNSA. This CDR3 is 13 amino acids long. The ends lost 4 bases at V and 5 bases at J; junction bases unmatched: 3. CDR3 amino acids: CASSYDRGYGYTF. The CDR3 DNA is TGTGCCAGCAGCTACGACAGGGGATATGGCTACACCTTC.

This clonotype was detected ten times or more. V is TRBV14 and J is TRBJ1-1; no clear D gene. CDR1 SGHDN and CDR2 FVKESK come from the germline V gene. V shed 2 bases and J shed 2 bases, with 9 bases lying between them. This CDR3 spans 14 amino acids. The CDR3, as DNA: TGTGCCAGCAGCCAATATGTTGTTAACACTGAAGCTTTCTTT. This encodes CASSQYVVNTEAFF. Full variable domain (missing parts from reference TRBV14 and TRBJ1-1): EAGVTQFPSHSVIEKGQTVTLRCDPISGHDNLYWYRRVMGKEIKFLLHFVKESKQDESGMPNNRFLAERTGGTYSTLKVQPAELEDSGVYFCASSQYVVNTEAFFGQGTRLTVV.

This clonotype was counted ten times or more. The chain is built from TRBV21-1 and TRBJ2-5; the table's D call of TRBD1 was not tested on the DNA. TRBV21-1 has pseudogene status. This CDR3 is built from 17 residues. This CDR3 is CASSKALIPGLQETQYF. For the CDR3, the DNA is TGTGCCAGCAGCAAAGCCCTAATTCCCGGCTTACAAGAGACCCAGTACTTC.

About this clonotype: Its ends do not fully match the called genes, so a read error is possible. J is TRBJ1-1 and V is TRBV4-2, with no clear D. Germline CDR1 and CDR2: LGHNA and YNFKEQ. CDR3 length: 15 amino acids. The CDR3 bases are TGTGCCAGCAGCCAAGATATCATGGCTTACACCGAAGCTTTCTTT. Amino acids: CASSQDIMAYTEAFF.

This clonotype was observed a handful of times. The missing conserved phenylalanine or tryptophan at the end of this CDR3 makes a read error likely. This chain uses TRBV5-6 with TRBJ2-7; maybe TRBD1 (6 bases). The V gene lost 3 bases and the J gene lost 0 bases, with 10 bases spanning the gap. CDR1 is SGHDT, CDR2 YYEEEE, per germline. The CDR3 consists of 14 residues. The CDR3 DNA reads TGTGCCAGCAGCTGGGACACCATCTCCTACGAGCAGTACTCC. Its protein is CASSWDTISYEQYS.

This chain joins TRBV25-1 and TRBJ1-5; D unresolved. Germline loops: CDR1 MGHDK, CDR2 SYGVNS. Trimming took 2 bases from V and 0 from J, leaving 8 bases between them. This CDR3 spans 15 amino acids. The CDR3 DNA follows: TGTGCCAGCAGTGAAGGTCAAGATAGCAATCAGCCCCAGCATTTT. This codes for CASSEGQDSNQPQHF. Based on the CDR3 plus reference TRBV25-1 and TRBJ1-5, the full variable domain is EADIYQTPRYLVIGTGKKITLECSQTMGHDKMYWYQQDPGMELHLIHYSYGVNSTEKGDLSSESTVSRIRTEHFPLTLESARPSHTSQYLCASSEGQDSNQPQHFGDGTRLSIL.

This chain connects TRBV12-2 to TRBJ1-5; TRBD1, the table's D call, was not compared with the DNA. TRBV12-2 is deemed a pseudogene. CDR3 length: 16 residues. CDR3 sequence reads: CASRLLRDSLNQPQHF. The DNA of the CDR3 is TGTGCAAGTCGCCTCCTCCGGGACAGCCTCAATCAGCCCCAGCATTTT.

V is TRBV30 and J is TRBJ1-1; D uncertain. V was shortened by 4 bases and J by 6 bases, with 9 bases between the two germline ends. Germline V lookup: CDR1 GTSNPN, CDR2 SVGIG (reference sequence). CDR3 size: 11 residues. The CDR3 spells CAWTLRAEAFF. The CDR3 DNA is TGTGCCTGGACGCTCCGAGCTGAAGCTTTCTTT.

This clonotype was observed many times. The V and J genes are TRBV6-1 and TRBJ1-1, with no clear D. Germline V gene sequence: CDR1 MNHNS, CDR2 SASEGT. There are 13 residues in the CDR3. Trimming took off 4 bases at V and 1 base at J, with 7 bases between the two ends. This chain's CDR3 is CASSVTWNTEAFF. The DNA for the CDR3 is TGTGCCAGCAGTGTAACGTGGAACACTGAAGCTTTCTTT.

V usage is TRBV12-3 or TRBV12-4 and J usage is TRBJ1-1; 9 bases map to TRBD1. The CDR3 length is 15 residues. J gave up 4 bases and V 3 bases, and 6 bases lay outside the gene matches. Here the CDR3 reads CASSFDRGVSTEAFF. The CDR3 nucleotides read TGTGCCAGCAGTTTCGACAGGGGGGTGAGCACTGAAGCTTTCTTT.

A remark on this clonotype: This may be a read error, as it is one base from a much larger clone. A read error is likely, as this CDR3 ends without the conserved phenylalanine or tryptophan. J is TRBJ2-1 and V is TRBV10-1, with TRBD2 matching 8 bases. The junction had 7 bases not matched to a gene; V was cut back by 5 bases and J by 7 bases. The CDR3 spans 14 residues. Per the germline V gene, CDR1 is WNHNN and CDR2 is SYGVQD (reference sequence). The CDR3 DNA sequence: TGCGCCAGCAGTAAGAGCGGGGGCTTTAATGAGCAGTTCGTC. This codes for CASSKSGGFNEQFV.

This clonotype was seen ten or more times. This chain joins TRBV10-3 and TRBJ1-5; D gene uncertain. V was clipped by 0 bases and J by 4 bases, with 16 bases between them. Germline V gene lookup returns CDR1 ENHRY and CDR2 SYGVKD. CDR3 length: 17 amino acids. This CDR3 is CAISESRHSGQNQPQHF. The CDR3 bases are TGTGCCATCAGTGAGTCGCGCCACTCGGGTCAGAATCAGCCCCAGCATTTT.

This clonotype was observed at least ten times. The chain uses TRBV12-3 or TRBV12-4 and TRBJ2-3, with 10 bases fitting TRBD2. Trimming at V came to 7 bases and at J to 4 bases, leaving 11 bases not matched to a gene. This CDR3 contains 16 residues. The CDR3 DNA is TGTGCCAGCACCATCCGTAGCGGGAGGTTCCCAGATACGCAGTATTTT. Translation: CASTIRSGRFPDTQYF.

This clonotype showed up just a few times. It may be a read error: a sequence one base away is much more abundant. This rearrangement joins TRBV4-1 to TRBJ1-4; no clear D gene. The length of the CDR3 is 15 residues. V dropped 4 bases and J dropped 4 bases, with 13 bases sitting between them. Germline V lookup: CDR1 MGHRA, CDR2 YSYEKL. DNA for the CDR3: TGCGCCAGCAGCCTCCTATGGGGTAGTAATGAAAAACTGTTTTTT. This codes for CASSLLWGSNEKLFF.

This clonotype came up many times. This sequence joins TRBV24-1 and TRBJ2-1, with a possible D match to TRBD2 (5 bases). The CDR3 is 17 amino acids. CDR1 is KGHDR, CDR2 SFDVKD, per germline. V lost 7 bases and J lost 6, with 24 bases in between. Written as DNA, the CDR3 is TGTGCCACCAGCCCGCAGTTGGACTCGCCTAGGCGCAATGAGCAGTTCTTC. It encodes CATSPQLDSPRRNEQFF.

This clonotype showed up many times. The rearrangement links TRBV6-1 to TRBJ2-7, with 8 bases fitting TRBD1. The V segment lost 7 bases and the J segment 3 bases; nucleotides outside the gene matches: 8. Germline V lookup: CDR1 MNHNS, CDR2 SASEGT. The CDR3 runs 14 residues. The CDR3 nucleotides read TGTGCCAGCATGAGACAGGGGATTGTCTACGAGCAGTACTTC. Protein product: CASMRQGIVYEQYF.

V gene TRBV18 combines with J gene TRBJ1-2; no firm D call. The CDR3 is 12 residues long. V was trimmed by 3 bases and J by 3 bases, leaving 5 bases between them. Germline assignment: CDR1 KGHSH and CDR2 LQKENI. CDR3: CASSPGDYGYTF. CDR3 DNA: TGTGCCAGCTCACCGGGAGACTATGGCTACACCTTC. The complete variable domain, with remaining parts taken from reference TRBV18 and TRBJ1-2, reads NAGVMQNPRHLVRRRGQEARLRCSPMKGHSHVYWYRQLPEEGLKFMVYLQKENIIDESGMPKERFSAEFPKEGPSILRIQQVVRGDSAAYFCASSPGDYGYTFGSGTRLTVV.

Comments on this clonotype: One end of the junction does not line up with germline, which may come from a read error. The chain couples TRBV29-1 to TRBJ2-1; perhaps TRBD2 as D (6 bases). Looked up from germline, CDR1 is SQVTM and CDR2 is ANQGSEA. The CDR3 contains 14 residues. The CDR3 nucleotides read TGCGGCGTTGATTGGGGACTCTGGGGAGATGAGCAGTTCTTC. Its protein product is CGVDWGLWGDEQFF.

The rearrangement links TRBV15 to TRBJ2-1; 8 nucleotides align to TRBD1. This CDR3 is built from 17 residues. The V gene end was trimmed by 0 bases and the J gene end by 6 bases; junction bases not matched to a gene: 10. Germline V gene sequence: CDR1 LNHNV, CDR2 YYDKDF (reference sequence). CDR3 amino acids: CATSRDRGQGKVNEQFF. The CDR3 bases are TGTGCCACCAGCAGAGATCGAGGACAGGGAAAGGTCAATGAGCAGTTCTTC.

This clonotype was seen a few times. A much larger clone sits a single nucleotide away, making a read error possible. The genes are TRBV20-1 and TRBJ2-2; no clear D. The V gene's germline CDR1 is DFQATT and CDR2 SNEGSKA (reference sequence). This CDR3 comprises 13 residues. V shed 2 bases and J shed 6 bases, with 10 bases lying between them. CDR3 nucleotides: TGCAGTGCTAGAACGGTAAACGCCGGGGAGCTGTTTTTT. Its translation is CSARTVNAGELFF.

The chain is built from TRBV20-1 and TRBJ2-7; D remains unclear. CDR1 and CDR2 from the germline V gene are DFQATT and SNEGSKA (reference sequence). This CDR3 spans 14 amino acids. V dropped 0 bases and J dropped 1 base, with 10 bases sitting between them. Here the CDR3 DNA reads TGCAGTGCTAGAGATATTAGGCGATCCTACGAGCAGTACTTC. Protein product: CSARDIRRSYEQYF.